The 5 T cell receptor beta chains reported below all come from one sample, sequenced in a study of control samples from healthy donors and cancer patients. Sequencing was performed with immunoSEQ multiplex PCR; in TCRdb, only in-frame clones are kept and a portion is missing. This sample has 85,000 to 100,000 clones, with 93% found just once. Sequencing was carried out using blood. Receptors originate from a man aged 18 to 29 in good health.

The chain recombines TRBV15 with TRBJ2-7; 10 positions agree with TRBD1. V trimming: 0 bases; J trimming: 2 bases; junction bases outside the gene matches: 1. This CDR3 region has 15 residues. CDR1 and CDR2 (germline): LNHNV, YYDKDF (reference sequence). The CDR3 DNA is TGTGCCACCAGCAGAGAGGGACAGGGGCCCTACGAGCAGTACTTC. The encoded protein is CATSREGQGPYEQYF.

The CDR3 DNA is TGTGCCAGCAGCTTAAGACAGGGCAGTGGCTACACCTTC. It is translated as CASSLRQGSGYTF. The gene calls are TRBV7-8 and TRBJ1-2; TRBD1 aligns across 7 bases. CDR3 size: 13 residues. J gave up 7 bases and V 2 bases, and 4 bases lay outside the gene matches. Germline CDR1 SGHVS, CDR2 FQNEAQ.

This clone has only one observation. The CDR3 bases are TGTGCCAGTAGTTCAGTCCTCGGACAGGGGACTGGTGAGCAGTTCTTC. It encodes CASSSVLGQGTGEQFF. The J gene is TRBJ2-1, the V gene TRBV19, with 9 nucleotides matching TRBD1. This CDR3 is built from 16 residues. Trimming took 5 bases from V and 9 from J; bases not matched to a gene: 14. The germline V gene has CDR1 LNHDA and CDR2 SQIVND (reference sequence).

The CDR3 DNA reads TGTGCCAGCAGCTTGGCGCTAGCCCGGGCGGGGGAGACCCAGTACTTC. Translating it yields CASSLALARAGETQYF. J is TRBJ2-5 and V is TRBV7-2; tentative D call: TRBD2 (6 bases). CDR3 size: 16 residues. Looked up from germline, CDR1 is SGHTA and CDR2 is FQGNSA. Between the trimmed V and J ends, which lost 3 bases and 5 bases, there was a span of 19 bases.

The rearrangement joins TRBV5-1 to TRBJ1-3; TRBD1 might be the D (6 bases). Looked up from germline, CDR1 is SGHRS and CDR2 is YFSETQ. V shed 4 bases and J shed 3 bases, with 17 bases lying between them. The CDR3 has 16 amino acids. CDR3 sequence reads: CASSVRSGAFGNTIYF. As DNA, the CDR3 is TGCGCCAGCAGCGTTCGTTCGGGGGCATTTGGAAACACCATATATTTT.